This T cell receptor beta chain is drawn from a study of blood T cell repertoires in COVID-19. Across the whole study: Italy, Spain and the United States were the sources of the convalescent and acute COVID-19 samples. T cells, B-cell-depleted T cells, or PBMCs supplied cDNA or gDNA.

Original data processing: The authors estimated nucleated cell counts from reference gene primer amplification. TCRdb keeps only in-frame clones here, not all; method: immunoSEQ multiplex PCR. D and trimming were read from the DNA, whereas the V and J calls and clone size are those reported in that table. The data show roughly 80,000 clones, about 72% seen once. The CDR3 extends over 15 amino acids. CDR1 SEHNR and CDR2 FQNEAQ come from the germline V gene (reference sequence). V dropped 4 bases and J dropped 8 bases, with 18 bases sitting between them. This rearrangement joins TRBV7-9 to TRBJ2-1; a possible D gene is TRBD2 (7 bases). The clonotype comes from a man aged 70-80 years with active or convalescent COVID-19. Material: peripheral blood. The CDR3 is CASSSLGGGGDEQFF. The CDR3 nucleotides are TGTGCCAGCAGCTCCCTTGGCGGGGGCGGGGATGAGCAGTTCTTC.